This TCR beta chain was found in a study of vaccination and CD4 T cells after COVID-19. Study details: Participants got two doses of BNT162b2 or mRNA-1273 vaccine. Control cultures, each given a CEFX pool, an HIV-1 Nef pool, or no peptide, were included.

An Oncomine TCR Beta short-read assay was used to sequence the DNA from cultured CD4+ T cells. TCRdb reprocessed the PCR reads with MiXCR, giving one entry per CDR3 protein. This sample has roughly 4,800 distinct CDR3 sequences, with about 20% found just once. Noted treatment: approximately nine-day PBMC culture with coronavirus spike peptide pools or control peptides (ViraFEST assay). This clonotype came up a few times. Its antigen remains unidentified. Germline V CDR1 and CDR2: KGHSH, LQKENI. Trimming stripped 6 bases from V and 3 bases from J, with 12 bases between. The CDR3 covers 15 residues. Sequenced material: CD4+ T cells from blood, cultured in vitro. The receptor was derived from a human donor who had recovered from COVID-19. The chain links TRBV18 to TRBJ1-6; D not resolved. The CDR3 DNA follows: TGTGCCAGCTCCCCAGGAACTAGCTATAATTCACCCCTCCACTTT. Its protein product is CASSPGTSYNSPLHF.